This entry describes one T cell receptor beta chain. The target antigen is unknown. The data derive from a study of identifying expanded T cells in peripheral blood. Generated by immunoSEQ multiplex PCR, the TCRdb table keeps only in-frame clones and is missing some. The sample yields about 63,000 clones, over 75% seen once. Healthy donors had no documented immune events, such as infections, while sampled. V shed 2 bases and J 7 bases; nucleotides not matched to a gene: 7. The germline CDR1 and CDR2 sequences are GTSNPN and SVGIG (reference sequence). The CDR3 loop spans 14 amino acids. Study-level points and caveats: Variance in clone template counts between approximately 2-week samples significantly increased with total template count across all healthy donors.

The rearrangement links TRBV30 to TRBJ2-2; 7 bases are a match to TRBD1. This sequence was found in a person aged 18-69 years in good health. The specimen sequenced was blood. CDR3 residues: CAWSSRTGGGELFF. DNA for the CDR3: TGTGCCTGGAGTTCCAGGACAGGCGGCGGGGAGCTGTTTTTT.